Following are 30 T cell receptor beta chains from one sample sequenced in a study of tumor-infiltrating lymphocytes in primary liver carcinoma. Extraction of RNA together with DNA used about 18-31 mg of unsorted bulk tissue. The researchers produced TCR beta cDNA from roughly 550 ng total RNA with a constant-region primer. Sequencing libraries for TCR beta derived from three nested multiplex PCR rounds that used slightly modified ARM-PCR. Investigators reported that the first two PCR rounds, at roughly 11 cycles each, used TRBV1-TRBV30 forward primers with a C-beta reverse primer. Each CDR3 protein gets one entry after TCRdb re-called the multiplex PCR reads with MiXCR. The sample records 35,000 to 40,000 distinct CDR3 sequences, 75% being singletons. The specimen sequenced was tumor-adjacent normal liver tissue. These receptor sequences come from a man aged 40-55 years with primary liver carcinoma and hepatitis B virus infection.

This clonotype was seen more than once but under ten times. A junction end diverges from the germline sequence, so it may reflect a read error. V usage is TRBV6-2 or TRBV6-3 and J usage is TRBJ2-1; D not certain. The CDR3 is made up of 15 amino acids. CDR1 MNHEY and CDR2 SVGEGT come from the germline V gene. CDR3 amino acids: CASSSRAEVSDEQLF. CDR3 sequence (DNA): TGTGCCAGCAGTTCCCGCGCCGAAGTATCCGATGAGCAGCTCTTC.

This clonotype was detected many times. The chain combines TRBV4-3 with TRBJ1-3; D perhaps matches TRBD1 (6 bases). CDR3 length: 15 amino acids. Germline CDR1 is LGHNA and CDR2 is YSLEER. V was clipped by 0 bases and J by 8 bases, with 14 bases between them. The CDR3 loop is CASSQDAGAADTIYF. The CDR3 DNA reads TGCGCCAGCAGCCAAGACGCAGGGGCTGCGGACACCATATATTTT.

Only one count was recorded for this clonotype. CDR3 in amino acids: CASSRTSTADTQYF. CDR3 DNA: TGTGCCAGTAGCAGGACTAGCACCGCAGATACGCAGTATTTT. This rearrangement joins TRBV5-4 to TRBJ2-3; 8 bases agree with TRBD2. The V gene end was trimmed by 8 bases and the J gene end by 4 bases; junction bases not matched to a gene: 9. The CDR3 extends over 14 amino acids. CDR1 is SGHNT, CDR2 YYREEE, per germline (reference sequence).

With regard to this clonotype: This CDR3 is missing its conserved last phenylalanine or tryptophan, likely due to a read error. V is TRBV5-4 and J is TRBJ2-7, with 9 bases that match TRBD2. Germline-derived CDR1 and CDR2 are SGHNT and YYREEE (reference sequence). The CDR3 runs to 16 residues. As DNA, the CDR3 is TGTGTCAGCAGCAAGACTAGCGGAGGTCGAGGGGCCGAGCAGTACCTC. Translation gives CVSSKTSGGRGAEQYL.

The chain combines TRBV10-3 with TRBJ1-2; no firm D call. The germline gives CDR1 ENHRY, CDR2 SYGVKD. V was trimmed by 11 bases and J by 3 bases, leaving 16 bases between them. This CDR3 is 13 amino acids long. The CDR3 coding sequence is TGTGCCGTCACGGAGGACGCTGACTATGGCTACACCTTC. Its translation is CAVTEDADYGYTF.

The chain couples TRBV28 to TRBJ1-5; TRBD1 aligns across 9 bases. From germline, CDR1 is MDHEN and CDR2 SYDVKM. The CDR3 is 14 amino acids. With 7 bases clipped from V and 10 bases from J, the junction kept 11 bases outside the gene matches. The CDR3: CASTLTGGMQPQHF. The DNA for the CDR3 is TGTGCCAGCACTTTGACAGGGGGAATGCAACCCCAGCATTTT.

This sequence joins TRBV5-1 and TRBJ1-5; a possible D gene is TRBD1 (6 bases). The ends were cut back, 4 bases at V and 5 bases at J, with 13 bases in the middle. The CDR3 loop spans 14 amino acids. Per the germline V gene, CDR1 is SGHRS and CDR2 is YFSETQ. DNA of the CDR3: TGCGCCAGCAGCGAGGGAGGGGGTGATCAGCCCCAGCATTTT. It encodes CASSEGGGDQPQHF.

In the case of this clonotype: The junction differs from germline at one of its ends, possibly a read error. The rearrangement joins TRBV12-3 or TRBV12-4 to TRBJ2-1; 8 positions match TRBD2. The CDR3 covers 14 residues. The CDR3: CANSLREDRNEQFF. In DNA form, the CDR3 reads TGTGCCAACAGTTTGCGGGAGGACCGGAATGAGCAGTTCTTC.

At least ten counts were recorded for this clonotype. The chain uses TRBV28 and TRBJ2-1, with D unresolved. The CDR3 contains 11 residues. In germline, CDR1 is MDHEN, CDR2 SYDVKM. With 8 bases removed from V and 7 bases from J, the gap between germline ends came to 9 bases. Written as DNA, the CDR3 is TGTGCCAGCGGAGTCAGGAATGAGCAGTTCTTC. This encodes CASGVRNEQFF.

This clonotype was seen many times. This chain joins TRBV21-1 and TRBJ1-5; whether TRBD1, the table's D call, matches the DNA was not checked. TRBV21-1 represents a pseudogene. The CDR3 covers 15 residues. The CDR3: CASKVERGGNQPQHF. CDR3 nucleotides: TGTGCCAGCAAGGTGGAAAGGGGGGGCAATCAGCCCCAGCATTTT.

In regard to this clonotype: At one end the junction does not follow the germline gene, possibly because of a read error. The chain has TRBV7-9 and TRBJ2-2; 13 nucleotides match TRBD2. The CDR3 is 17 residues long. Germline V lookup: CDR1 SEHNR, CDR2 FQNEAQ (reference sequence). CDR3 residues: CASSSPGLAGVPGELLF. The CDR3, as DNA: TGTGCCAGTAGCTCACCCGGACTAGCGGGAGTGCCCGGGGAGCTGCTTTTT. Combining the CDR3 with reference TRBV7-9 and TRBJ2-2 gives the whole variable domain DTGVSQNPRHKITKRGQNVTFRCDPISEHNRLYWYRQTLGQGPEFLTYFQNEAQLEKSRLLSDRFSAERPKGSFSTLEIQRTEQGDSAMYLCASSSPGLAGVPGELLFGEGSRLTVL.

In regard to this clonotype: One end of the junction is discordant with germline, which a read error may explain. The chain joins TRBV6-2 or TRBV6-3 to TRBJ2-7; D might be TRBD2 (6 bases). The CDR3 has 15 amino acids. From germline, CDR1 is MNHEY and CDR2 SVGEGT. For the CDR3, the DNA is TGTGCCAGCAGTTATAAACTTAGCGGCTCCTACGGGCAGTACTTC. Translating it yields CASSYKLSGSYGQYF.

A few counts support this clonotype. One end of the junction does not line up with germline, which may come from a read error. V gene TRBV24-1 combines with J gene TRBJ2-2; D could derive from TRBD1 or TRBD2 (5 bases each). The CDR3 is 15 residues long. CDR1 is KGHDR, CDR2 SFDVKD, per germline. CDR3 DNA sequence: TGTGCCATCAGTCCTATAGGGACGAACACTGGGGAGCTGTTTTTT. It is translated as CAISPIGTNTGELFF.

With regard to this clonotype: As the CDR3 is not closed by the conserved phenylalanine or tryptophan, this likely results from a read error. This sequence joins TRBV11-2 and TRBJ2-3; D uncertain. The CDR3 sequence is 12 residues long. Looked up from germline, CDR1 is SGHAT and CDR2 is FQNNGV. The CDR3 protein is CANSLEVDTQYL. In DNA form, the CDR3 reads TGTGCCAACAGCTTAGAGGTCGATACACAGTATCTT.

The rearrangement joins TRBV6-6 to TRBJ1-2, with D perhaps TRBD1 (5 bases). V dropped 5 bases and J dropped 8 bases, with 15 bases sitting between them. The CDR3 sequence is 13 residues long. Germline CDR1 and CDR2: MNHNY and SVGAGI (reference sequence). CDR3 amino acids: CASSLRTRLGYTF. The CDR3 DNA is TGTGCCAGCAGTCTACGGACAAGGCTCGGCTACACCTTC.

As to this clonotype: Germline is not matched at one junction end, which may reflect a read error. The chain recombines TRBV12-3 or TRBV12-4 with TRBJ2-7; D is unclear. The CDR3 is 11 amino acids. The CDR3 region has the DNA TGTGCCTGCAGTTCAAACTACGAGCAGCACTTC. As protein: CACSSNYEQHF.

There are a few counts of this clonotype. The rearrangement uses TRBV19 and TRBJ2-1; 8 nucleotides line up with TRBD1. Germline CDR1 is LNHDA and CDR2 is SQIVND (reference sequence). The CDR3 spans 15 residues. Trimming cost V 3 bases and J 8 bases; bases outside gene matches: 9. The CDR3 loop is CASSIGQDRVHEQFF. The DNA of the CDR3 is TGTGCCAGTAGTATCGGGCAGGACAGGGTGCATGAGCAGTTCTTC.

Here the CDR3 reads CARRALVRTNEKLFF. The CDR3 DNA sequence: TGTGCCAGAAGAGCGTTGGTTCGGACTAATGAAAAACTGTTTTTT. The rearrangement joins TRBV6-2 or TRBV6-3 to TRBJ1-4; D gene unclear. Looked up from germline, CDR1 is MNHEY and CDR2 is SVGEGT. CDR3 length: 15 residues. Trimming removed 9 bases from V and 2 bases from J, with 16 bases in between.

Notes on this clonotype: An end of the junction does not agree with germline; a read error may underlie this. The chain carries TRBV29-1 and TRBJ1-1; D unresolved. This CDR3 spans 14 amino acids. CDR1 is SQVTM and CDR2 is ANQGSEA in the germline V gene. The CDR3 nucleotides are TGCAGCGTCCGCCCGTCCGGGAGGAACACTGAAGCTCTCTTT. Its protein product is CSVRPSGRNTEALF.

This clonotype was found many times. The chain has TRBV29-1 and TRBJ2-7, with TRBD2 matching 13 bases. The CDR3 has 16 amino acids. Germline CDR1 reads SQVTM; CDR2 reads ANQGSEA. The V and J ends lost 7 bases and 3 bases, in that order; junction bases with no gene match: 12. The CDR3 is CSARTSGSSRHYEQYF. The CDR3 nucleotides read TGCAGCGCGCGGACTAGCGGGAGCTCAAGACACTACGAGCAGTACTTC.

The DNA of the CDR3 is TGTGTCAGTAGCTTCGGGACAGTCTATCAGCCCCAGCATTTT. As protein: CVSSFGTVYQPQHF. V gene TRBV7-8 combines with J gene TRBJ1-5; TRBD1 agrees at 7 bases. The CDR3 is 14 amino acids. Germline CDR1 and CDR2: SGHVS and FQNEAQ.

With respect to this clonotype: One end of the junction does not line up with germline, which may come from a read error. The chain has TRBV4-3 and TRBJ1-2; D uncertain. The CDR3 has 13 residues. The germline CDR1 and CDR2 sequences are LGHNA and YSLEER. The CDR3 nucleotides read TGCGCCAGCAACCAAGAGGCCAACCATGGCTACACCTTC. It yields the protein CASNQEANHGYTF.

The CDR3 is CASSSNLQGRGYNGEFF. For the CDR3, the DNA is TGTGCCAGCAGCTCGAACCTACAGGGGCGGGGGTACAATGGGGAGTTCTTC. The genes are TRBV5-6 and TRBJ2-1; the D gene could be TRBD1 or TRBD2 (7 bases each). Per the germline V gene, CDR1 is SGHDT and CDR2 is YYEEEE. The CDR3 totals 17 residues. Trimming left V 3 bases short and J 14 bases short, with 30 bases between.

The chain has TRBV14 and TRBJ2-7; TRBD2 matches 12 bases. The ends lost 3 bases at V and 9 bases at J; junction bases unmatched: 15. The germline CDR1 and CDR2 sequences are SGHDN and FVKESK. The CDR3 covers 17 residues. Here the CDR3 reads CASSHDPSGLAGDVQYF. The CDR3 DNA is TGTGCCAGCAGCCACGATCCATCGGGACTAGCGGGCGACGTGCAGTACTTC.

A word on this clonotype: The junction differs from germline at one of its ends, possibly a read error. CDR3 sequence: CASGLESSGTRDYF. The CDR3 coding sequence is TGTGCCAGCGGCTTAGAGTCTAGCGGAACTAGGGACTACTTC. The genes are TRBV11-2 and TRBJ2-5; 7 nucleotides line up with TRBD2. The CDR3 is 14 amino acids. CDR1 SGHAT and CDR2 FQNNGV come from the germline V gene. Full variable domain (outside the CDR3, taken from reference TRBV11-2 and TRBJ2-5): EAGVAQSPRYKIIEKRQSVAFWCNPISGHATLYWYQQILGQGPKLLIQFQNNGVVDDSQLPKDRFSAERLKGVDSTLKIQPAKLEDSAVYLCASGLESSGTRDYFGPGTRLLVL.

Relative to its sample, this clonotype is medium-sized (0.01 to 0.1%). The chain employs TRBV29-1 and TRBJ1-2; no clear D. Looked up from germline, CDR1 is SQVTM and CDR2 is ANQGSEA. With 6 bases removed from V and 0 bases from J, the gap between germline ends came to 14 bases. The CDR3 extends over 14 amino acids. The CDR3, as DNA: TGCAGCGTCCTTTTCCAGGATCCTAACTATGGCTACACCTTC. It is translated as CSVLFQDPNYGYTF.

The chain uses TRBV6-6 and TRBJ2-1; D unresolved. CDR3 length equals 11 residues. V dropped 8 bases and J dropped 16 bases, with 18 bases sitting between them. The V gene's germline CDR1 is MNHNY and CDR2 SVGAGI (reference sequence). The CDR3: CASDQLTLPFF. Here the CDR3 DNA reads TGTGCCAGCGATCAGCTAACCCTCCCCTTCTTC.

To note about this clonotype: The junction departs from the called germline gene at one end, perhaps through a read error. The J gene is TRBJ1-1, the V gene TRBV14, with 9 bases matching TRBD1. Germline V gene data show CDR1 as SGHDN and CDR2 as FVKESK. The CDR3 spans 13 residues. Here the CDR3 reads CASNQGQGIEALF. CDR3 nucleotides: TGTGCCAGCAACCAAGGACAGGGGATAGAAGCTTTATTT.

Details on this clonotype: A read error may produce the germline difference seen at one junction end. This chain connects TRBV4-3 to TRBJ2-1, with a tentative D call TRBD1 (5 bases). This CDR3 comprises 16 residues. Looked up from germline, CDR1 is LGHNA and CDR2 is YSLEER. CDR3 coding DNA: TGCTCCAGCAGCCAATTCCCCCCCCCGGCGGACAATGAGCGATTCTTC. Amino acid sequence: CSSSQFPPPADNERFF.

In regard to this clonotype: Germline and junction disagree at one end, which may indicate a read error. This chain links TRBV5-1 with TRBJ1-3; no reliable D call. Germline V gene lookup returns CDR1 SGHRS and CDR2 YFSETQ. CDR3 length: 16 residues. CDR3 sequence: CASSLDGQNTGNTVYF. The CDR3 nucleotides read TGCGCCAGCAGCTTGGACGGGCAGAACACTGGAAACACCGTATATTTT.